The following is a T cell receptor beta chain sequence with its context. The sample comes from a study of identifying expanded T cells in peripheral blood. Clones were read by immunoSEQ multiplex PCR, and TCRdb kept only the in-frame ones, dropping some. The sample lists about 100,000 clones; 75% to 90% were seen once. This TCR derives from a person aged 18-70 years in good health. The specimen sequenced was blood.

This chain's CDR3 is CSVSRDLAYEQYF. The CDR3 DNA reads as TGCAGCGTTAGCCGGGACTTGGCCTACGAGCAGTACTTC. The chain couples TRBV29-1 to TRBJ2-7; TRBD2 might be the D (6 bases). The CDR3 consists of 13 residues. Germline CDR1 SQVTM, CDR2 ANQGSEA. Trimming removed 5 bases at V and 2 bases at J, with 13 bases between.